This T cell receptor beta chain was identified in a study of technical replicates of blood from several donors. Profiled with immunoSEQ multiplex PCR; TCRdb holds only in-frame clones, not every one. The table has tens of thousands of clones, around 97% seen once. Germline V lookup: CDR1 GTSNPN, CDR2 SVGIG (reference sequence). The CDR3 totals 13 residues. The V gene lost 0 bases and the J gene lost 6 bases, with 11 bases spanning the gap. This chain connects TRBV30 to TRBJ2-5, with a tentative D call TRBD2 (5 bases). The sequence derives from a human donor in good health. Material for sequencing was T cells isolated from PBMCs. In DNA, the CDR3 is TGTGCCTGGAGTGTAATTCGGGGTCAGACCCAGTACTTC. It translates to CAWSVIRGQTQYF.